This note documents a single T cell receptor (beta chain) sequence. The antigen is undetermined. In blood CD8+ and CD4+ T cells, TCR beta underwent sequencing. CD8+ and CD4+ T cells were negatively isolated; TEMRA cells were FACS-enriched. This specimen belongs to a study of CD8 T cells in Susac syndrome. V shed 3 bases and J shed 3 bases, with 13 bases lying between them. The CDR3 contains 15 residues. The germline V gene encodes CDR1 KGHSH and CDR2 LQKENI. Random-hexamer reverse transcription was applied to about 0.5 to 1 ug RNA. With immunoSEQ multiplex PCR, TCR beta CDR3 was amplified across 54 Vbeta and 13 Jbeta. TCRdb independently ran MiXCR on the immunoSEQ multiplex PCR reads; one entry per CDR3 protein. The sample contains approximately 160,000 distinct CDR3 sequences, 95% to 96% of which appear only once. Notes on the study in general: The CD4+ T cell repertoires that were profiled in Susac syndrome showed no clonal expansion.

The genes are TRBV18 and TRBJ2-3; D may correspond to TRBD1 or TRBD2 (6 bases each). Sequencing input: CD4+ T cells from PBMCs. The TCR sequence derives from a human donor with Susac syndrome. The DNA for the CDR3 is TGTGCCAGCTCACCCATCAGGAGGGGGACAGATACGCAGTATTTT. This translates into CASSPIRRGTDTQYF.